This T cell receptor (beta chain) was recovered during a study of blood T cell repertoires in COVID-19. Looking at the study overall: Donors in the United States, Italy and Spain gave samples during acute or convalescent COVID-19.

The CDR3 contains 15 residues. The V gene's germline CDR1 is SGHTA and CDR2 FQGNSA. V shed 0 bases and J shed 3 bases, with 9 bases lying between them. Assay: immunoSEQ multiplex PCR; the TCRdb copy retains only in-frame clones and omits some. The sample has more than 300,000 clones; roughly 90% are singletons. This clonotype originated in a woman between 40 and 50 years old with COVID-19, enrolled during active disease. The specimen sequenced was peripheral blood. The chain couples TRBV7-2 to TRBJ2-1, with a weak D call TRBD2 (5 bases). In DNA form, the CDR3 reads TGTGCCAGCAGCTTAGCGGGAGACCTCTACAATGAGCAGTTCTTC. The encoded protein is CASSLAGDLYNEQFF. The whole variable domain, remainder taken from reference TRBV7-2 and TRBJ2-1, is GAGVSQSPSNKVTEKGKDVELRCDPISGHTALYWYRQSLGQGLEFLIYFQGNSAPDKSGLPSDRFSAERTGGSVSTLTIQRTQQEDSAVYLCASSLAGDLYNEQFFGPGTRLTVL.